Listed below are T cell receptor beta chains from one sample, sequenced in a study of CD8 T cells in ankylosing spondylitis. One entry per CDR3 protein results from TCRdb running MiXCR on the 5' RACE reads. The table includes 220,000 or so distinct CDR3 sequences, around 17% detected once. Sequenced input: blood, either unsorted or a sorted T cell fraction (not recorded which). The origin of the receptors is a male donor with ankylosing spondylitis. Each CDR3 is given without its conserved first and last residue.

v_gene: TRBV7-9; j_gene: TRBJ1-5; CDR3aa: ASSPQGAGNQPQH
v_gene: TRBV11-2; j_gene: TRBJ2-7; CDR3aa: ASSPYQEDEQY
v_gene: TRBV4-3; j_gene: TRBJ2-2; CDR3aa: ASSQDILAGGTGELF
v_gene: TRBV7-9; j_gene: TRBJ1-1; CDR3aa: ASSTVGRREEDTEAF
v_gene: TRBV2; j_gene: TRBJ2-3; CDR3aa: ASSEHLIRADTQY
v_gene: TRBV20-1; j_gene: TRBJ1-5; CDR3aa: SAEDRGYSNQPQH
v_gene: TRBV6-1; j_gene: TRBJ2-1; CDR3aa: ASTLSGGAVSYNEQF
v_gene: TRBV27; j_gene: TRBJ2-7; CDR3aa: ASSLGAGGPYEQY
v_gene: TRBV5-6; j_gene: TRBJ1-5; CDR3aa: ASSLTGSGNQPQH
v_gene: TRBV6-5; j_gene: TRBJ2-1; CDR3aa: ASSYSSGRGGEQF
v_gene: TRBV4-1; j_gene: TRBJ1-5; CDR3aa: ASSQDSSNQPQH
v_gene: TRBV6-5; j_gene: TRBJ1-1; CDR3aa: ASSYSGGGHTEAF
v_gene: TRBV12-3/TRBV12-4; j_gene: TRBJ2-3; CDR3aa: ATQPGYGTDTQY
v_gene: TRBV20-1; j_gene: TRBJ1-2; CDR3aa: SARDLRTVRGYT
v_gene: TRBV9; j_gene: TRBJ2-1; CDR3aa: ASSGLAGGGNEQF
v_gene: TRBV29-1; j_gene: TRBJ2-3; CDR3aa: SGRTGVSTDTQY
v_gene: TRBV29-1; j_gene: TRBJ2-1; CDR3aa: SVEGTSGVPNEQF
v_gene: TRBV6-1; j_gene: TRBJ2-1; CDR3aa: ASSEGAEQF
v_gene: TRBV20-1; j_gene: TRBJ2-5; CDR3aa: SARLQGLSGETQY
v_gene: TRBV27; j_gene: TRBJ2-7; CDR3aa: ASSGLASEQY
v_gene: TRBV7-9; j_gene: TRBJ1-1; CDR3aa: ASQTGGYTEAF
v_gene: TRBV7-9; j_gene: TRBJ2-3; CDR3aa: ASSKTSDRTDTQY
v_gene: TRBV29-1; j_gene: TRBJ2-7; CDR3aa: SVAFGAGSYEQY
v_gene: TRBV6-1; j_gene: TRBJ2-2; CDR3aa: ASSDWAGSGGELF
v_gene: TRBV29-1; j_gene: TRBJ1-1; CDR3aa: SVAGGQKNTEAF
v_gene: TRBV4-1; j_gene: TRBJ1-1; CDR3aa: ASSQVWAGGTEAF
v_gene: TRBV5-5; j_gene: TRBJ2-1; CDR3aa: ASSDGLAGYNEQF
v_gene: TRBV15; j_gene: TRBJ2-2; CDR3aa: ATSRGGAAELF
v_gene: TRBV7-8; j_gene: TRBJ2-2; CDR3aa: ASSLAASGNTGELF
v_gene: TRBV27; j_gene: TRBJ2-5; CDR3aa: ASSLRLTDQETQY
v_gene: TRBV12-3/TRBV12-4; j_gene: TRBJ2-3; CDR3aa: ASSFGFGRENTDTQY
v_gene: TRBV19; j_gene: TRBJ1-2; CDR3aa: ASSPGPTYGYT
v_gene: TRBV7-2; j_gene: TRBJ2-1; CDR3aa: ASSLAGVGSYNEQF
v_gene: TRBV11-2; j_gene: TRBJ1-2; CDR3aa: ASSLEPGTGAFYGYT
v_gene: TRBV6-4; j_gene: TRBJ1-1; CDR3aa: ASSESTGSPILWNTEAF
v_gene: TRBV11-2; j_gene: TRBJ2-5; CDR3aa: ASSISGTGQETQY
v_gene: TRBV12-3/TRBV12-4; j_gene: TRBJ1-1; CDR3aa: ASRLGTGYTEAF
v_gene: TRBV7-6; j_gene: TRBJ2-3; CDR3aa: ASSQYGTGAGADTQY
v_gene: TRBV7-2; j_gene: TRBJ1-1; CDR3aa: ASSLTRVAEAF
v_gene: TRBV15; j_gene: TRBJ1-1; CDR3aa: ATSRAVPGTGGPNTEAF
v_gene: TRBV7-9; j_gene: TRBJ2-1; CDR3aa: ASSSNTNLPEQF
v_gene: TRBV21-1; j_gene: TRBJ2-5; CDR3aa: ASSKGTGETQY
v_gene: TRBV12-3/TRBV12-4; j_gene: TRBJ1-1; CDR3aa: ASGGGVRNTEAF
v_gene: TRBV9; j_gene: TRBJ2-5; CDR3aa: ASSVTRDSWGTQY
v_gene: TRBV13; j_gene: TRBJ2-1; CDR3aa: ASTRESSYNEQF